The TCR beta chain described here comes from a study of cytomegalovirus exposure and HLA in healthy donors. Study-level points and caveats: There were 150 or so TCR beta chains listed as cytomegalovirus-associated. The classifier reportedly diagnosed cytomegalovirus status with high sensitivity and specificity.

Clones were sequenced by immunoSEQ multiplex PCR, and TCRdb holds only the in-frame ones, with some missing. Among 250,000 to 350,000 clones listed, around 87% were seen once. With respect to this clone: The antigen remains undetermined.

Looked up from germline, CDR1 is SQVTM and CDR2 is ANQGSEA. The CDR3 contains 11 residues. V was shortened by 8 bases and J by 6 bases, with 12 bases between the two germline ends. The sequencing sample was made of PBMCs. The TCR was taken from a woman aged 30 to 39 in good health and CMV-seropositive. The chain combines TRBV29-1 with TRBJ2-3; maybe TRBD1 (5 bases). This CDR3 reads CSFPRVDTQYF. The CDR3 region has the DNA TGCAGCTTCCCCAGGGTCGATACGCAGTATTTT.